This T cell receptor beta chain was sequenced for a study of CD8 T cells in ankylosing spondylitis. Notes on the study in general: CD8+ by phenotype, disease-linked clones were relatively rare in peripheral blood. Reported data indicate significant enrichment of disease-linked clones within matched ankylosing spondylitis synovial fluid. Typical of ankylosing spondylitis blood, it appeared, was a TCR beta motif of several highly homologous variants.

In its sample, this clonotype was seen once. Its antigen is not identified. A read error may account for a junction end that differs from germline. TCRdb passed the 5' RACE reads through MiXCR, listing each CDR3 protein once. The sample lists 250,000 to 350,000 distinct CDR3 sequences, less than 25% occurring once. CDR1 and CDR2 from the germline V gene are MNHNS and SASEGT. The CDR3 sequence is 13 residues long. V gene TRBV6-1 combines with J gene TRBJ1-1; D remains unclear. Sequencing was performed on blood, either unsorted or a sorted T cell fraction (not recorded which). This TCR was sampled from a female donor with ankylosing spondylitis or in good health (not recorded which). The CDR3 is CASVREEGTEASF. The CDR3 DNA sequence: TGTGCCAGCGTAAGGGAGGAGGGTACTGAAGCTTCCTTT.